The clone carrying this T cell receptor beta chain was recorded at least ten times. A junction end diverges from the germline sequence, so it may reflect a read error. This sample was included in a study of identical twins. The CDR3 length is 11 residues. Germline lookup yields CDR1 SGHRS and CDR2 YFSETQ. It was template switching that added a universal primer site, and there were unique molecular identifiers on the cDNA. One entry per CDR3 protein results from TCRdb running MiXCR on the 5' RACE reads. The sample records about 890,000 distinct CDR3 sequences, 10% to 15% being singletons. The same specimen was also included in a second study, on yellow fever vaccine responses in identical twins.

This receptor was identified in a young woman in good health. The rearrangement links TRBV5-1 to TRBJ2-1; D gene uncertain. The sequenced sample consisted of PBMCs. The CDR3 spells CASSLEREQFF. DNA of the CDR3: TGTGCCAGCAGTTTAGAACGGGAGCAGTTCTTC.